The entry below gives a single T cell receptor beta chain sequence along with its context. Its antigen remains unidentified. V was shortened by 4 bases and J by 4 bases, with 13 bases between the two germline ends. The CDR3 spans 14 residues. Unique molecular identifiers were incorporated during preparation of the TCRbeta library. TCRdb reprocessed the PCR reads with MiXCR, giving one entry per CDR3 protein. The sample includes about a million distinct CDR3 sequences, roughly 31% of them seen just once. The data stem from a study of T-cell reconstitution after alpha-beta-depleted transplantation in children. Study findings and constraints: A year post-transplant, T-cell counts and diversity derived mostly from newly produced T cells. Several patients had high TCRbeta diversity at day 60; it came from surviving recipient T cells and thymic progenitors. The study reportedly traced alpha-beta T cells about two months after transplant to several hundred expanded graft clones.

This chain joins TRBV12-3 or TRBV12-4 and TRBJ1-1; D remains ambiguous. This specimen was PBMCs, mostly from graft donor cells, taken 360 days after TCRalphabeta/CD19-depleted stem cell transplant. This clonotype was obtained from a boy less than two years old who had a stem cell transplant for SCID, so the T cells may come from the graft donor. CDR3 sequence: CASSSAKALTEAFF. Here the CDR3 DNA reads TGTGCCAGCAGTTCGGCCAAAGCCCTCACTGAAGCTTTCTTT.